What follows describes a single T cell receptor beta chain. This may arise from a read error, as a much more abundant clone is one base away. The time point is: newly diagnosed GD, antithyroid drugs for less than 3 months. The TCR library was made from RNA that had been extracted from PBMCs in TRIzol. The sample originates from a study of regulatory T cells in long-lasting Graves disease. Germline loops: CDR1 SGHAT, CDR2 FQNNGV. This CDR3 contains 14 residues. V was shortened by 7 bases and J by 4 bases, with 14 bases between the two germline ends. Construction of TCR beta libraries relied on iRepertoire HTBI primers and on Arm-PCR targeting CDR3 regions. TCRdb re-called the multiplex PCR reads through MiXCR, storing one row per CDR3 protein. The table lists fewer than 500,000 distinct CDR3 sequences, around 16% of them singletons. Separately, the same data were catalogued under a study of T cells in Graves' hyperthyroidism and ophthalmopathy.

Sequenced material: peripheral blood mononuclear cells (PBMCs), taken at new diagnosis, from a patient treated with antithyroid drugs. The sequence was obtained from a man in his forties or fifties with Graves disease. The chain employs TRBV11-2 and TRBJ2-1, with D possibly TRBD1 on 5 matching bases. DNA for the CDR3: TGTGCCAGCACCCCGAGACAGCTTTACAATGAGCAGTTCTTC. Its translation is CASTPRQLYNEQFF.